This T cell receptor beta chain was recovered during a study of cytomegalovirus exposure and HLA in healthy donors (dated by TCRdb to between 2016 and 2019). Regarding the research as a whole: An earlier analysis of several hundred of the donors reported roughly 300 Gb of sequence data and 117 million unique TCR beta sequences obtained from some 200 million T cells. An early release that covered roughly 600 HLA-typed donors contained approximately 300 gigabases of sequencing data and 85 million to 100 million unique TCR sequences. Of the roughly 400 genotyped donors, around 81% fell in the genetic ancestry cluster associated with self-reported Caucasian donors. The aim of the study was to test whether cataloging public T cell receptors could identify signatures of past pathogen exposure. The study used immunosequencing to profile the T cell repertoires of 600 to 850 subjects and linked those repertoires to cytomegalovirus serostatus. A separate validation cohort of 90 to 150 different subjects was used in addition to the approximately 610-subject first cohort. To predict cytomegalovirus infection status, the study brought together high-throughput TCR immunosequencing, statistical association of individual TCRs with disease status, and machine learning. A later analysis re-analyzed previously published TCR beta repertoires from roughly 690 donors and added high-resolution HLA genotyping to study TCR occurrence patterns. The later analysis used no new phenotypic data to find candidate immune exposures, relying instead on TCR beta sequences and their occurrence across donors. An earlier analysis of nearly 600 of the donors applied high-throughput TCR beta sequencing to assess whether each TCR beta V gene segment acted as functional or pseudogenic. Donor age, sex, ethnicity and CMV serostatus were collected together with the repertoire data. A later genetic analysis used genome-wide SNP genotypes for about 60% of the roughly 700 donors, treating that subset as a discovery cohort. Every repertoire in the discovery cohort had been generated on one and the same sequencing platform. Class I and class II HLA loci were covered by the typing at four-digit resolution. Typing coverage varied by locus: 629-630 donors for A, B, C, DRB1 and DQB1; 522 for DQA1; approximately 610 for DPA1; about 450 for DPB1. A handful of DR-DQ haplotypes were handled as single units for association and clustering because linkage in the cohort was strong. Across under 500 genotyped donors of the cohort, an average of approximately 200,000 unique TCR beta nucleotide sequences per donor were sequenced, and about a sixth of those sequences were non-productive.

The cohort consisted of some 730 healthy bone marrow donors. Cohort members were all nominally healthy when sampled, although unrecorded immune exposures were likely present. The donor was CMV seropositive and belonged to the group of 250 to 300 seropositive cohort members. A peripheral blood sample was provided by each donor, and peripheral blood mononuclear cells were used for TCR beta sequencing. The Qiagen DNeasy Blood Extraction Kit was used to extract genomic DNA from the blood cell samples. As for this clone: Its binding antigen is unknown. The sample holds no much larger clone one base away, and base qualities are not on file.

Beyond this particular receptor, the publication reports: According to the authors, the approach could potentially be generalized to other disease states and immunological phenotypes. In both the original and validation cohorts, the classifier was reported to diagnose cytomegalovirus status with high specificity and sensitivity. A later genetic analysis reported fewer N-insertions in productive TCRs among donors in an Asian-associated ancestry cluster than the roughly 620-donor mean. When HLA alleles, especially DR and DQ, strongly co-occurred, attributing TCR associations to individual alleles was difficult. A group of highly shared sequence variants was considered likely to be a technical artifact of the sequencing pipeline. A later analysis found that most CMV-associated TCR beta chains appeared HLA-restricted, with HLA associations seemingly driven largely by CMV exposure. Three of the identified cytomegalovirus-associated TCR beta chains were confirmed in vitro to be specific for cytomegalovirus antigens. A further reported finding was that TCR beta sequences accurately predicted the HLA-A and HLA-B alleles for most subjects in the first cohort. In a later analysis, HLA-associated TCR beta chains showed more clonal expansion and lower generation probabilities than non-associated chains that were equally common. Because HLA typing was missing for some donors at each locus, association tests included only the typed subset. The study listed over 150 TCR beta chains as associated with cytomegalovirus. A later analysis reported that several top co-occurrence clusters appeared linked to parvovirus B19, influenza, CMV and Epstein-Barr virus. Only TCR beta chains were sequenced in this cohort, and the absence of alpha or paired-chain data limited detectable features. Linkage disequilibrium might explain the correlated functional status among segregating V segments, but an unknown experimental factor could not be ruled out. The presence/absence analyses assumed that sequencing depth was roughly uniform across donors, and that assumption may not be true. A later analysis associated about 16,000 TCR beta sequences with specific HLA alleles at a false discovery rate of 0.05. In a later analysis, the rate of TCR association differed among HLA loci, with DRB1 alleles having the most associated TCRs and HLA-C alleles having the fewest. Most TCR sequences were seen in very few donors, while some public TCRs were found in many individuals. Because counts were too low, more than 15 rarely observed V segments, including chromosome 9 orphons, were excluded from the earlier analysis of 587 of the donors. The 87-base-pair reads could not distinguish some IMGT-functional V segments, including TRBV6-2 and TRBV6-3, so those segments were excluded. A later genetic analysis associated a missense DCLRE1C variant with V-gene and J-gene trimming of TCR beta chains, and an independent cohort replicated the association. CMV serostatus was the only immune exposure information available for the cohort. An earlier analysis of approximately 530 of the donors showed that most TCR beta V segments appeared in productive rearrangements either about 90% or about 30% of the time, which broadly matched IMGT annotations.

Library construction relied on the immunoSEQ multiplex PCR assay. The multiplex PCR relied on a mix of 60 forward primers for TCR Vbeta segments and 13 reverse primers for TCR Jbeta segments. A multiplex PCR assay on genomic DNA amplified the CDR3 region of rearranged TCR beta genes. On the Illumina HiSeq System, the amplified TCR beta libraries were sequenced as 87-base-pair reads. The authors processed their data as follows. Across the roughly 640 repertoires, a later analysis counted approximately 75 million unique TCR beta chains, approximately 12 million of which were shared by at least two donors. To remove PCR and sequencing errors, raw reads were error-corrected and collapsed into unique sequences using a nearest-neighbor algorithm that merged closely related sequences. To assign V, D and J gene segments, CDR3 sequences were aligned to IMGT reference sequences. Each retained sequence needed at least a six-nucleotide match to both a V gene segment and a J gene segment. A rearrangement counted as productive if the CDR3 had no stop codons and remained in frame with V and J, and every other rearrangement counted as non-productive. Following IMGT convention, CDR3 was defined as the stretch from the second conserved V-encoded cysteine up to the conserved J-encoded phenylalanine. The earlier analysis of about 610 of the donors excluded any sequence lacking an unambiguous match to a single V gene segment. In an earlier analysis of approximately 550 of the donors, V segments were called functional above 56.7% productive rearrangements and were called segregating when the between-donor standard deviation exceeded 5%. A statistical classification framework was built for diagnosing cytomegalovirus status from the catalog of TCR beta chain sequences. In a later analysis, TCR nucleotide sequences were compared against IMGT/GENE-DB human TR gene sequences so that V and J genes could be assigned. Using the TCRdist pipeline, a later analysis assigned CDR3 sequences along with most-parsimonious VDJ recombination scenarios. In a later analysis, every TCR beta chain was defined by the combination of its CDR3 amino acid sequence and its V-gene family, and reads without a unique V-gene family were dropped. To address suspected cross-contamination and a sequencing artifact, a later analysis removed roughly 640 highly shared, low-generation-probability nucleotide sequences. In a later analysis, a clonal expansion index was calculated for each public chain from normalized within-repertoire ranks of inferred template counts. Generation probabilities in a later analysis came from a VDJ recombination model fitted to out-of-frame rearrangements, and those results were checked against IGoR. In a later analysis, hypergeometric tests were used to score TCR-TCR, TCR-HLA and TCR-CMV co-occurrence, with a repertoire-size bias correction applied to TCR pairs. A later analysis estimated false discovery rates by permuting HLA or CMV assignments 20 times. A later analysis grouped co-occurring TCRs with DBSCAN, adding TCRdist sequence similarity when clustering within HLA-allele-positive subsets. For co-occurrence clustering, repertoires with fewer than 30,000 or more than 120,000 public chains were excluded, along with roughly 5 repertoires with anomalous nucleotide sharing. Sourced from immuneACCESS, this table was stored by TCRdb with only in-frame sequences that have V and J called. A share of the clones is absent; for the studies checked, an unresolved V gene accounts for under half, and the remainder has no known explanation. Clone size and V and J calls were adopted from that table, with D and trimming inferred from the DNA. The sample table records roughly 98,000 clones; around 75% of these occur just once. Clones ranked in the top ten supply approximately 11% of the sample.

V is cut back by 4 bases and J by 2 bases, with 4 bases in the junction unmatched. The germline V gene encodes CDR1 MNHEY and CDR2 SMNVEV (reference sequence). The CDR3 spans 14 residues, from the cysteine through the phenylalanine. Kept here is only the CDR3 DNA, which spans 42 bases and is read in frame from base 1. The chain is made from TRBV27 and TRBJ2-5; 7 central nucleotides agree with TRBD1. The sequenced sample was PBMCs. The source of this sequence is a man between 18 and 29 years old in good health and CMV-seropositive. The nucleotide sequence is TGTGCCAGCAGTTCGCAGGGACAGCAAGAGACCCAGTACTTC. Translation gives CASSSQGQQETQYF.